Each of the 27 T cell receptor beta chains below was sequenced from the same sample in a study of cytomegalovirus exposure and HLA in healthy donors. The PCR contained 60 Vbeta and 13 Jbeta primers. Measured with immunoSEQ multiplex PCR; TCRdb has only the in-frame clones, and not every one. Of approximately 150,000 clones in the sample, roughly 80% were seen once. Sequenced sample: PBMCs. Every receptor here comes from a man aged 25-40 years in good health and CMV-seronegative.

The rearrangement uses TRBV6-4 and TRBJ2-7; 7 nucleotides line up with TRBD1. Germline V CDR1 and CDR2: MRHNA, SNTAGT. There are 14 residues in the CDR3. V was clipped by 5 bases and J by 3 bases; unmatched bases: 7. The CDR3 sequence: CASSPGQSHYEQYF. CDR3 coding DNA: TGTGCCAGCAGTCCGGGACAGTCCCACTACGAGCAGTACTTC.

The chain carries TRBV2 and TRBJ2-7, with 10 bases aligning to TRBD1. Trimming at V came to 6 bases and at J to 3 bases, leaving 8 bases not matched to a gene. This CDR3 has 15 residues. CDR1 is SNHLY, CDR2 FYNNEI, per germline. CDR3 region: CASRDLDRGSYEQYF. Written as DNA, the CDR3 is TGTGCCAGCAGAGATCTGGACAGGGGGAGCTACGAGCAGTACTTC. Combining the CDR3 with reference TRBV2 and TRBJ2-7 gives the whole variable domain EPEVTQTPSHQVTQMGQEVILRCVPISNHLYFYWYRQILGQKVEFLVSFYNNEISEKSEIFDDQFSVERPDGSNFTLKIRSTKLEDSAMYFCASRDLDRGSYEQYFGPGTRLTVT.

V and J are TRBV25-1 and TRBJ2-7, with 10 nucleotides matching TRBD1. Germline trimming cut 6 bases from V and 6 bases from J; bases unmatched to any gene: 8. Germline V gives CDR1 MGHDK, CDR2 SYGVNS. This CDR3 contains 14 residues. The CDR3 here is CASSDGQGVREQYF. CDR3 nucleotide sequence: TGTGCCAGCAGCGACGGACAGGGGGTGCGCGAGCAGTACTTC.

The chain joins TRBV5-1 to TRBJ2-1; the match to TRBD1 covers 9 bases. The CDR3 totals 14 residues. The V gene's germline CDR1 is SGHRS and CDR2 YFSETQ. The junction had 6 bases not matched to a gene; V was cut back by 4 bases and J by 7 bases. CDR3 in DNA: TGCGCCAGCAGCAAGGACAGGGGACGGAATGAGCAGTTCTTC. Protein: CASSKDRGRNEQFF.

V and J are TRBV4-3 and TRBJ2-1; TRBD1 is a possible D gene (6 bases). The CDR3 has 15 residues. V lost 2 bases, J lost 3 bases, and 11 bases lay in between. The V gene's germline CDR1 is LGHNA and CDR2 YSLEER. As DNA, the CDR3 is TGCGCCAGCAGCCAAAACAGGGAGTTCTACAATGAGCAGTTCTTC. As protein: CASSQNREFYNEQFF.

The CDR3 reads CASSLHRSSYEQYF. CDR3 bases: TGTGCCAGCAGCTTACACAGGAGCTCCTACGAGCAGTACTTC. The V and J genes are TRBV11-2 and TRBJ2-7; D is perhaps TRBD1 (5 bases). The germline V gene has CDR1 SGHAT and CDR2 FQNNGV. V was trimmed by 2 bases and J by 0 bases, leaving 8 bases between them. The CDR3 contains 14 residues.

This chain uses TRBV7-2 with TRBJ1-2, with D perhaps TRBD1 (6 bases). Germline V CDR1 and CDR2: SGHTA, FQGNSA. This CDR3 spans 14 amino acids. V lost 8 bases to trimming and J lost 2 bases, with 15 bases between them. The CDR3 here is CASRSGQPNYGYTF. CDR3 sequence (DNA): TGTGCCAGCCGAAGTGGACAGCCGAACTATGGCTACACCTTC.

The chain couples TRBV19 to TRBJ2-1; TRBD2 might be the D (5 bases). V was clipped by 7 bases and J by 3 bases, with 13 bases between them. In germline, CDR1 is LNHDA, CDR2 SQIVND (reference sequence). There are 14 residues in the CDR3. The DNA of the CDR3 is TGTGCCAGTAACCCCGGGAAGAACTACAATGAGCAGTTCTTC. Translated: CASNPGKNYNEQFF.

The chain is built from TRBV18 and TRBJ2-7; D ambiguous. This CDR3 is built from 13 residues. V dropped 4 bases and J dropped 3 bases, with 10 bases sitting between them. Per germline, CDR1 KGHSH and CDR2 LQKENI. The CDR3 loop reads CASSRGTDYEQYF. DNA for the CDR3: TGTGCCAGCTCACGCGGTACCGACTACGAGCAGTACTTC. The full variable domain, rest sourced from reference TRBV18 and TRBJ2-7, is NAGVMQNPRHLVRRRGQEARLRCSPMKGHSHVYWYRQLPEEGLKFMVYLQKENIIDESGMPKERFSAEFPKEGPSILRIQQVVRGDSAAYFCASSRGTDYEQYFGPGTRLTVT.

The chain employs TRBV6-1 and TRBJ1-2; 9 nucleotides line up with TRBD1. Germline trimming cut 6 bases from V and 4 bases from J; bases unmatched to any gene: 15. The CDR3 has 17 residues. Germline V gene lookup returns CDR1 MNHNS and CDR2 SASEGT. CDR3 protein: CASREQGAPTLGYGYTF. In DNA form, the CDR3 reads TGTGCCAGCAGGGAACAGGGGGCGCCTACGCTTGGCTATGGCTACACCTTC.

This chain connects TRBV30 to TRBJ2-7; tentatively, D is TRBD1 (6 bases). Trimming removed 1 base at V and 0 bases at J, with 16 bases between. The CDR3 runs to 16 residues. CDR1 and CDR2 (germline): GTSNPN, SVGIG (reference sequence). The CDR3 protein is CAWSEVSGTFSYEQYF. CDR3 nucleotides: TGTGCCTGGAGTGAGGTCTCCGGGACATTCTCCTACGAGCAGTACTTC.

The V call is TRBV7-2, the J call TRBJ1-1; 8 bases are a match to TRBD1. V was pared by 1 base and J by 10 bases, with 11 bases of the junction left unmatched. Germline values: CDR1 SGHTA, CDR2 FQGNSA. This CDR3 has 15 residues. The CDR3 protein is CASSLVAGGGQVAFF. DNA of the CDR3: TGTGCCAGCAGCTTAGTCGCCGGCGGGGGACAGGTAGCTTTCTTT. Full variable domain (remainder filled in from reference TRBV7-2 and TRBJ1-1): GAGVSQSPSNKVTEKGKDVELRCDPISGHTALYWYRQSLGQGLEFLIYFQGNSAPDKSGLPSDRFSAERTGGSVSTLTIQRTQQEDSAVYLCASSLVAGGGQVAFFGQGTRLTVV.

This chain joins TRBV28 and TRBJ2-1; perhaps TRBD2 as D (6 bases). The germline CDR1 and CDR2 sequences are MDHEN and SYDVKM. Deletions cut 5 bases from V and 8 bases from J, with 13 bases between. The CDR3 covers 13 residues. This CDR3 is CASSLLALDEQFF. CDR3 in DNA: TGTGCCAGCAGTCTACTAGCCTTGGATGAGCAGTTCTTC. The full variable domain, in which reference TRBV28 and TRBJ2-1 provide the parts outside the CDR3, is DVKVTQSSRYLVKRTGEKVFLECVQDMDHENMFWYRQDPGLGLRLIYFSYDVKMKEKGDIPEGYSVSREKKERFSLILESASTNQTSMYLCASSLLALDEQFFGPGTRLTVL.

This sequence joins TRBV5-1 and TRBJ2-1; perhaps TRBD2 as D (6 bases). The germline gives CDR1 SGHRS, CDR2 YFSETQ. V lost 7 bases and J lost 0, with 14 bases in between. The CDR3 spans 15 residues. The DNA of the CDR3 is TGCGCCAGCTTCGGTTTAGCGGACTCCTACAATGAGCAGTTCTTC. Translation: CASFGLADSYNEQFF.

V gene TRBV7-2 combines with J gene TRBJ1-6; possible D gene TRBD1, 6 bases. CDR1 is SGHTA and CDR2 is FQGNSA in the germline V gene. Trimming took 7 bases from V and 6 from J, leaving 19 bases between them. The CDR3 has 16 residues. The CDR3 region is CASITRGQRVNSPLHF. The CDR3, as DNA: TGTGCCAGCATCACGCGTGGACAGCGAGTTAATTCACCCCTCCACTTT.

The chain recombines TRBV7-2 with TRBJ2-1, with 7 bases matching TRBD1. CDR1 and CDR2 from the germline V gene are SGHTA and FQGNSA. Losses at the gene ends were 10 bases for V and 2 bases for J; bases not matched to a gene: 11. The length of the CDR3 is 15 residues. CDR3 in amino acids: CATQIRQGPYNEQFF. The CDR3 DNA sequence: TGTGCCACACAAATAAGACAGGGACCCTACAATGAGCAGTTCTTC.

This chain uses TRBV6-5 with TRBJ2-7; 9 bases map to TRBD1. Looked up from germline, CDR1 is MNHEY and CDR2 is SVGAGI. V trimming: 6 bases; J trimming: 3 bases; junction bases outside the gene matches: 9. The CDR3 spans 15 residues. The CDR3 here is CASRPHRDRVYEQYF. The DNA for the CDR3 is TGTGCCAGCAGGCCGCACCGGGACAGGGTCTACGAGCAGTACTTC.

The sample holds a few counts of this clone. This chain uses TRBV28 with TRBJ1-1; the match to TRBD1 covers 9 bases. This CDR3 comprises 12 residues. The V and J ends lost 11 bases and 6 bases, in that order; junction bases with no gene match: 7. CDR1 and CDR2 from the germline V gene are MDHEN and SYDVKM. The CDR3 bases are TGTGCCGGGGGACAGGGAAGAGCTGAAGCTTTCTTT. It codes for CAGGQGRAEAFF.

V gene TRBV7-9 combines with J gene TRBJ2-7, with 9 bases aligning to TRBD2. J was trimmed by 6 bases and V by 1 base; bases with no gene match: 10. The CDR3 runs to 16 residues. The germline gives CDR1 SEHNR, CDR2 FQNEAQ (reference sequence). The CDR3 DNA is TGTGCCAGCAGCTTAGGGGCTAGCGGGGAGTTTTTCGAGCAGTACTTC. It specifies CASSLGASGEFFEQYF.

The chain uses TRBV19 and TRBJ2-1; 7 nucleotides align to TRBD2. Trimming at V came to 6 bases and at J to 5 bases, leaving 10 bases not matched to a gene. CDR1 is LNHDA, CDR2 SQIVND, per germline (reference sequence). The CDR3 is 15 amino acids. CDR3 DNA sequence: TGTGCCAGTAGCCGTACTAGCGTAGGAGACAATGAGCAGTTCTTC. Residues: CASSRTSVGDNEQFF.

The chain joins TRBV6-1 to TRBJ2-7, with 8 nucleotides matching TRBD1. The length of the CDR3 is 15 residues. CDR1 is MNHNS and CDR2 is SASEGT in the germline V gene. Trimming at V came to 10 bases and at J to 2 bases, leaving 13 bases not matched to a gene. CDR3 sequence reads: CAITPGTGETYEQYF. The DNA of the CDR3 is TGTGCCATTACCCCCGGGACAGGAGAGACCTACGAGCAGTACTTC.

This clone was detected once. The CDR3 bases are TGTGCCAGTACCCGGGACAGAGGATCTAGCACAGATACGCAGTATTTT. Translating it yields CASTRDRGSSTDTQYF. This rearrangement joins TRBV19 to TRBJ2-3, with TRBD1 matching over 7 bases. V was clipped by 7 bases and J by 0 bases; unmatched bases: 10. This CDR3 is built from 16 residues. Per the germline V gene, CDR1 is LNHDA and CDR2 is SQIVND (reference sequence).

CDR3 bases: TGTGCCAGCAGCCCCGGGACAGCTTCCTACGAGCAGTACTTC. Its translation: CASSPGTASYEQYF. V gene TRBV11-3 combines with J gene TRBJ2-7; the match to TRBD1 covers 7 bases. From germline, CDR1 is SGHNT and CDR2 YENEEA. The CDR3 has 14 amino acids. Trimming cost V 5 bases and J 1 base; bases outside gene matches: 5.

CDR3 amino acids: CASSPKHSSGANVLTF. CDR3 nucleotide sequence: TGTGCCAGCAGCCCCAAGCACAGTTCTGGGGCCAACGTCCTGACTTTC. The V and J genes are TRBV7-2 and TRBJ2-6; no definite D call. Per the germline V gene, CDR1 is SGHTA and CDR2 is FQGNSA. V lost 5 bases and J 1 base, leaving 12 bases between the germline ends. This CDR3 has 16 amino acids.

The J gene is TRBJ1-5, the V gene TRBV15; no firm D call. Germline V gene data show CDR1 as LNHNV and CDR2 as YYDKDF (reference sequence). The CDR3 loop spans 15 amino acids. The V end lost 3 bases, the J end lost 3 bases, and 12 bases lay between the germline ends. For the CDR3, the DNA is TGTGCCACCAGCAGGACAAAGATTTTCAATCAGCCCCAGCATTTT. Its protein product is CATSRTKIFNQPQHF.

The gene calls are TRBV6-6 and TRBJ1-6, with D unresolved. The CDR3 is 15 residues long. CDR1 and CDR2 (germline): MNHNY, SVGAGI (reference sequence). Trimming left V 2 bases short and J 10 bases short, with 15 bases between. CDR3 bases: TGTGCCAGCAGTTACAACCCTAAGACATCCTCACCCCTCCACTTT. It translates to CASSYNPKTSSPLHF.

There are a few counts of this clone. V usage is TRBV28 and J usage is TRBJ1-6; unclear D gene. Trimming took off 2 bases at V and 2 bases at J, with 7 bases between the two ends. The CDR3 contains 15 residues. Germline CDR1 and CDR2: MDHEN and SYDVKM. CDR3 nucleotide sequence: TGTGCCAGCAGTTTAAGGACTACCTATAATTCACCCCTCCACTTT. Protein sequence: CASSLRTTYNSPLHF.